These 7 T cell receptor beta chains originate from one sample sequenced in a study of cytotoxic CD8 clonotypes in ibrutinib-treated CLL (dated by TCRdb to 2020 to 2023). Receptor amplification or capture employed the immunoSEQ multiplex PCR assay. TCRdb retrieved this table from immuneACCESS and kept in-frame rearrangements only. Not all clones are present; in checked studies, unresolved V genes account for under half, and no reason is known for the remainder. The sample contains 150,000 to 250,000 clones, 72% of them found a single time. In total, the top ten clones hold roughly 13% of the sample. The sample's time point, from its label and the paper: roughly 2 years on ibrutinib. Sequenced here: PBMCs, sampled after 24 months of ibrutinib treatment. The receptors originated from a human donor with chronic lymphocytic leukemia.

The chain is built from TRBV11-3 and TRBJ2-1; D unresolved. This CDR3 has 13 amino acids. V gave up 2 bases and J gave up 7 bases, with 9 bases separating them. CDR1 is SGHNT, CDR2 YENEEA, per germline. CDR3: CASSLTLRNEQFF. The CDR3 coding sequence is TGTGCCAGCAGCTTAACGTTGCGGAATGAGCAGTTCTTC.

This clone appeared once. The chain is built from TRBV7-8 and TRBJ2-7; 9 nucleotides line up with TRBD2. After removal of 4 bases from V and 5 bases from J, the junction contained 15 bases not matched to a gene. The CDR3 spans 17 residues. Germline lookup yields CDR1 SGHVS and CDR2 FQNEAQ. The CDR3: CASSSRRVSSGNNEQYF. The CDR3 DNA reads TGTGCCAGCAGCTCCCGCCGGGTGTCTAGCGGGAATAACGAGCAGTACTTC. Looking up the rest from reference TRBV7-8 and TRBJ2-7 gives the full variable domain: GAGVSQSPRYKVAKRGQDVALRCDPISGHVSLFWYQQALGQGPEFLTYFQNEAQLDKSGLPSDRFFAERPEGSVSTLKIQRTQQEDSAVYLCASSSRRVSSGNNEQYFGPGTRLTVT.

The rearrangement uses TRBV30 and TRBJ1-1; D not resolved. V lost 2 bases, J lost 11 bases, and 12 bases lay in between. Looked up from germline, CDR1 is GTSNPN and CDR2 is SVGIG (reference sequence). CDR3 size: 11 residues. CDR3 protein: CAWSPSGFAFF. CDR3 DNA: TGTGCCTGGAGTCCCAGTGGTTTTGCTTTCTTT. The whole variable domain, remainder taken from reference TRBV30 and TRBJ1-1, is SQTIHQWPATLVQPVGSPLSLECTVEGTSNPNLYWYRQAAGRGLQLLFYSVGIGQISSEVPQNLSASRPQDRQFILSSKKLLLSDSGFYLCAWSPSGFAFFGQGTRLTVV.

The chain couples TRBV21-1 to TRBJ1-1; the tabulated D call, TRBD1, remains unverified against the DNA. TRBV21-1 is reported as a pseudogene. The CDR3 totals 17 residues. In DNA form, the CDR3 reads TGTGCCAGCAGCAAAACAAAAGGGAACAGGGAGTACACTGAAGCTTTCTTT. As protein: CASSKTKGNREYTEAFF.

CDR3 nucleotides: TGTGCCAGCAGCTTAGCTCCAGGCTCTGGAAACACCATATATTTT. It specifies CASSLAPGSGNTIYF. The chain recombines TRBV7-2 with TRBJ1-3; D remains ambiguous. Germline V lookup: CDR1 SGHTA, CDR2 FQGNSA. This CDR3 is built from 15 residues. The V gene lost 0 bases and the J gene lost 0 bases, with 6 bases spanning the gap.

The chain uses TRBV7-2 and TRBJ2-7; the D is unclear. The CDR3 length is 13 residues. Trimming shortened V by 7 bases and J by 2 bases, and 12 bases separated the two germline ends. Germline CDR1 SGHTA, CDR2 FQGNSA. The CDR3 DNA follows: TGTGCCAGCACGACATACGGACCCTACGAGCAGTACTTC. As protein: CASTTYGPYEQYF.

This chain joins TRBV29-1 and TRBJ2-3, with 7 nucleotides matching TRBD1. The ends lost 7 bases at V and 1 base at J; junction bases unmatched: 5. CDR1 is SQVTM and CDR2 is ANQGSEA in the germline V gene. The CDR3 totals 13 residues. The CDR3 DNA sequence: TGCAGCGGGAGACAGGGAGGCACAGATACGCAGTATTTT. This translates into CSGRQGGTDTQYF.